A single sample gave rise to the 22 T cell receptor beta chains below, sequenced in a study of cytomegalovirus exposure and HLA in healthy donors. The PCR made use of 60 Vbeta and 13 Jbeta primers. The data were produced by immunoSEQ multiplex PCR, yet TCRdb's version contains in-frame clones alone and is incomplete. The sample includes around 100,000 clones, roughly 77% of them seen just once. The sample comprised PBMCs. The receptors shown here come from a man aged 25 to 45 in good health and CMV-seronegative.

The chain employs TRBV27 and TRBJ2-1; no clear D gene. Germline V gene data show CDR1 as MNHEY and CDR2 as SMNVEV (reference sequence). V was trimmed by 3 bases and J by 7 bases, leaving 4 bases between them. The CDR3 is made up of 11 amino acids. DNA of the CDR3: TGTGCCAGCAGTTTCCAGAATGAGCAGTTCTTC. Residues: CASSFQNEQFF.

The rearrangement uses TRBV6-5 and TRBJ1-5; no definite D call. The V end lost 7 bases, the J end lost 4 bases, and 11 bases lay between the germline ends. The CDR3 covers 13 residues. CDR1 MNHEY and CDR2 SVGAGI come from the germline V gene. The CDR3 DNA follows: TGTGCCAGCATGCGGGGTAAGAATCAGCCCCAGCATTTT. Amino acids: CASMRGKNQPQHF.

The chain uses TRBV2 and TRBJ1-2; 8 bases fit TRBD1. The CDR3 totals 14 residues. Per germline, CDR1 SNHLY and CDR2 FYNNEI. Trimming cost V 6 bases and J 3 bases; bases outside gene matches: 6. The CDR3 is CASRAQGGDYGYTF. The CDR3 nucleotides read TGTGCCAGCAGGGCACAGGGGGGGGACTATGGCTACACCTTC. The entire variable domain, with the rest obtained from reference TRBV2 and TRBJ1-2, is as follows: EPEVTQTPSHQVTQMGQEVILRCVPISNHLYFYWYRQILGQKVEFLVSFYNNEISEKSEIFDDQFSVERPDGSNFTLKIRSTKLEDSAMYFCASRAQGGDYGYTFGSGTRLTVV.

V gene TRBV12-5 combines with J gene TRBJ2-1; D uncertain. Germline loops: CDR1 LGHNT, CDR2 FRNRAP. V lost 7 bases, J lost 0 bases, and 10 bases lay in between. This CDR3 has 14 amino acids. DNA of the CDR3: TGTGCTAGTGTTTCGAGGAGCTCCTACAATGAGCAGTTCTTC. Its translation is CASVSRSSYNEQFF. The full variable domain, rest sourced from reference TRBV12-5 and TRBJ2-1, is DARVTQTPRHKVTEMGQEVTMRCQPILGHNTVFWYRQTMMQGLELLAYFRNRAPLDDSGMPKDRFSAEMPDATLATLKIQPSEPRDSAVYFCASVSRSSYNEQFFGPGTRLTVL.

The chain combines TRBV10-3 with TRBJ1-5; D unresolved. The CDR3 runs to 15 residues. Trimming took 4 bases from V and 1 from J, leaving 11 bases between them. The germline V gene has CDR1 ENHRY and CDR2 SYGVKD. CDR3 sequence (DNA): TGTGCCATCAGTGCATCGGGAGAGAGCAATCAGCCCCAGCATTTT. Amino acid sequence: CAISASGESNQPQHF.

The rearrangement uses TRBV28 and TRBJ1-2; 9 nucleotides line up with TRBD1. The CDR3 is 13 amino acids. The V gene end was trimmed by 7 bases and the J gene end by 7 bases; junction bases not matched to a gene: 7. Germline V CDR1 and CDR2: MDHEN, SYDVKM. The CDR3 loop is CASTRTGAAGYTF. The CDR3, as DNA: TGTGCCAGCACCAGGACAGGGGCGGCTGGCTACACCTTC.

V gene TRBV25-1 combines with J gene TRBJ2-5; 8 bases line up with TRBD1. Germline CDR1 is MGHDK and CDR2 is SYGVNS. The CDR3 loop spans 15 amino acids. This chain's CDR3 is CAESGGLDRVETQYF. CDR3 nucleotides: TGTGCGGAAAGTGGGGGGTTGGACAGGGTAGAGACCCAGTACTTC.

The chain is built from TRBV6-5 and TRBJ2-5, with TRBD2 matching 7 bases. V was clipped by 6 bases and J by 3 bases; unmatched bases: 10. CDR1 MNHEY and CDR2 SVGAGI come from the germline V gene. There are 15 residues in the CDR3. The DNA for the CDR3 is TGTGCCAGCAGCCCCCACCTAGCGGAGAAAGAGACCCAGTACTTC. This encodes CASSPHLAEKETQYF.

The gene calls are TRBV11-2 and TRBJ2-7, with 7 nucleotides matching TRBD2. The junction had 8 bases not matched to a gene; V was cut back by 3 bases and J by 6 bases. The CDR3 loop spans 14 amino acids. Germline CDR1 SGHAT, CDR2 FQNNGV. This CDR3 is CASSFLGRAGEQYF. CDR3 sequence (DNA): TGTGCCAGCAGCTTTTTGGGGAGGGCCGGCGAGCAGTACTTC.

By sample share, this clone is medium-sized. The V call is TRBV6-4, the J call TRBJ2-6; 7 bases align to TRBD1. The ends lost 3 bases at V and 3 bases at J; junction bases unmatched: 8. The V gene's germline CDR1 is MRHNA and CDR2 SNTAGT. This CDR3 is built from 17 residues. The CDR3 is CASSEATGMDGANVLTF. The CDR3 nucleotides read TGTGCCAGCAGTGAGGCGACAGGGATGGATGGGGCCAACGTCCTGACTTTC.

V is TRBV28 and J is TRBJ2-7; 7 bases line up with TRBD1. Germline CDR1 is MDHEN and CDR2 is SYDVKM. The CDR3 spans 14 residues. V was pared by 5 bases and J by 3 bases, with 7 bases of the junction left unmatched. CDR3 coding DNA: TGTGCCAGCAGTCGCCCCCGGGACAGCTACGAGCAGTACTTC. This encodes CASSRPRDSYEQYF.

This chain joins TRBV6-5 and TRBJ1-1; no clear D. V was clipped by 2 bases and J by 0 bases, with 10 bases between them. Per germline, CDR1 MNHEY and CDR2 SVGAGI. The CDR3 contains 15 residues. The CDR3 DNA is TGTGCCAGCAGTTACCTTTCCGTTATGAACACTGAAGCTTTCTTT. This gives the protein CASSYLSVMNTEAFF.

The chain employs TRBV15 and TRBJ1-2; no clear D gene. The CDR3 is made up of 13 amino acids. Trimming took off 8 bases at V and 7 bases at J, with 17 bases between the two ends. From germline, CDR1 is LNHNV and CDR2 YYDKDF (reference sequence). The CDR3: CATSLGPAIGYTF. The CDR3 nucleotides read TGTGCCACCTCCCTTGGGCCGGCGATTGGCTACACCTTC.

The rearrangement links TRBV9 to TRBJ2-2; D perhaps matches TRBD2 (6 bases). The CDR3 sequence is 15 residues long. The V gene's germline CDR1 is SGDLS and CDR2 YYNGEE. V was cut by 4 bases and J by 1 base, with 11 bases left in between. The CDR3 DNA reads as TGTGCCAGCAGCCCCTGGGGAGGGAACACCGGGGAGCTGTTTTTT. The encoded protein is CASSPWGGNTGELFF.

The V gene is TRBV7-2, the J gene TRBJ2-1; TRBD2 matches 7 bases. The CDR3 totals 16 residues. CDR1 and CDR2 (germline): SGHTA, FQGNSA. The junction had 10 bases not matched to a gene; V was cut back by 4 bases and J by 4 bases. The DNA for the CDR3 is TGTGCCAGCAGCTCCAGGCCACTAGCGCTTTACAATGAGCAGTTCTTC. It is translated as CASSSRPLALYNEQFF.

This clone was recorded a few times. The chain recombines TRBV6-1 with TRBJ2-7; possibly TRBD2 for D (5 bases). V lost 2 bases and J 0 bases, leaving 11 bases between the germline ends. The germline CDR1 and CDR2 sequences are MNHNS and SASEGT. CDR3 length: 15 amino acids. CDR3 bases: TGTGCCAGCAGTGAACTAAGCGGTAGCTCCTACGAGCAGTACTTC. Its protein is CASSELSGSSYEQYF.

CDR3 DNA: TGTGCCAGCAGCTCCCGGGGGGAGCTGTTTTTT. Translating it yields CASSSRGELFF. The V call is TRBV11-2, the J call TRBJ2-2; the D is unclear. The ends were cut back, 4 bases at V and 8 bases at J, with 5 bases in the middle. There are 11 residues in the CDR3. CDR1 is SGHAT and CDR2 is FQNNGV in the germline V gene. The full variable domain, rest sourced from reference TRBV11-2 and TRBJ2-2, is EAGVAQSPRYKIIEKRQSVAFWCNPISGHATLYWYQQILGQGPKLLIQFQNNGVVDDSQLPKDRFSAERLKGVDSTLKIQPAKLEDSAVYLCASSSRGELFFGEGSRLTVL.

This chain links TRBV7-8 with TRBJ2-7; 9 bases map to TRBD1. The trim removed 6 bases at V and 7 bases at J, leaving 10 bases unmatched. Looked up from germline, CDR1 is SGHVS and CDR2 is FQNEAQ. This CDR3 comprises 14 residues. CDR3 coding DNA: TGTGCCAGCAGGCTCCGGGACAGGGATGTTGAGCAGTACTTC. Its protein is CASRLRDRDVEQYF.

In DNA form, the CDR3 reads TGCGCCAGCAGCCTCGTTGGGCCTAACACTGAAGCTTTCTTT. The encoded protein is CASSLVGPNTEAFF. The chain recombines TRBV4-3 with TRBJ1-1; D remains unclear. The CDR3 consists of 14 residues. Germline CDR1 reads LGHNA; CDR2 reads YSLEER. V lost 4 bases, J lost 2 bases, and 11 bases lay in between.

The chain carries TRBV5-4 and TRBJ2-1, with 7 bases matching TRBD2. The CDR3 loop spans 16 amino acids. Germline trimming cut 0 bases from V and 0 bases from J; bases unmatched to any gene: 3. The germline V gene has CDR1 SGHNT and CDR2 YYREEE (reference sequence). The CDR3 DNA is TGTGCCAGCAGCTTGGTGGGGGGGAACTCCTACAATGAGCAGTTCTTC. It is translated as CASSLVGGNSYNEQFF. The variable domain in full, completed from reference TRBV5-4 and TRBJ2-1, reads ETGVTQSPTHLIKTRGQQVTLRCSSQSGHNTVSWYQQALGQGPQFIFQYYREEENGRGNFPPRFSGLQFPNYSSELNVNALELDDSALYLCASSLVGGNSYNEQFFGPGTRLTVL.

Only a few counts were recorded for this clone. The CDR3 coding sequence is TGTGCCAGCTATAACAGCTACGAGCAGTACTTC. This codes for CASYNSYEQYF. This chain joins TRBV2 and TRBJ2-7; D not resolved. Germline CDR1 and CDR2: SNHLY and FYNNEI. This CDR3 region has 11 residues. Trimming removed 8 bases at V and 3 bases at J, with 8 bases between.

To note about this clone: It is unclear where the CDR3 begins or ends on the DNA, so no DNA is shown, and the CDR3 is as TCRdb lists it. This chain uses TRBV9 with TRBJ2-1; whether TRBD2, the table's D call, matches the DNA was not checked. The CDR3 is made up of 18 amino acids, end residues included. The germline V gene has CDR1 SGDLS and CDR2 YYNGEE. The CDR3 protein is CASSSLQRGEPSYNEQFF.